A selection of T cell receptor beta chains follows, all from one sample in a study of blood T cell repertoires in COVID-19. Assay: immunoSEQ multiplex PCR; the TCRdb copy retains only in-frame clones and omits some. The sample holds about 500,000 clones, roughly 87% seen once. The sample taken for sequencing was PBMCs or T cells enriched from blood (not recorded which). These receptors were obtained from a woman younger than 30 who had recovered from COVID-19. Each CDR3 is given with its conserved first and last residue. The order of the fields is J gene, clone size, V gene, CDR3 protein. Rows may omit the clone size; those that give it use once, few, many or a size class.

TRBJ1-2,few,TRBV3-1/TRBV3-2,CASSLGGRGYTF
TRBJ2-5,.,TRBV28,CASSLGGLAGARETQYF
TRBJ2-3,.,TRBV27,CASGLRGPTDTQYF
TRBJ2-1,many,TRBV29-1,CSVEAPTGNEQFF
TRBJ2-2,.,TRBV27,CASSLSLRGQGPLNTGELFF
TRBJ2-2,.,TRBV6-5,CASSREPGTGELFF
TRBJ2-2,.,TRBV19,CASSIQQGDGGELFF
TRBJ2-3,.,TRBV7-3,CASSSLGTSGKDTQYF
TRBJ2-3,.,TRBV3-1/TRBV3-2,CASSHDPGLAGGDTQYF
TRBJ1-4,.,TRBV7-9,CASSLSRGQGATNEKLFF
TRBJ2-3,.,TRBV6-4,CASSAGRGQTDTQYF
TRBJ2-1,.,TRBV7-9,CASSPRPDEQFF
TRBJ2-7,.,TRBV7-9,CASSPPGQGYEQYF
TRBJ1-5,.,TRBV5-1,CASSLAPSGEGNQPQHF
TRBJ2-7,.,TRBV30,CAWTSPGGGEQYF
TRBJ2-6,.,TRBV30,CAWSADRGKTGANVLTF
TRBJ2-3,.,TRBV7-3,CASSEGISGGTDTQYF